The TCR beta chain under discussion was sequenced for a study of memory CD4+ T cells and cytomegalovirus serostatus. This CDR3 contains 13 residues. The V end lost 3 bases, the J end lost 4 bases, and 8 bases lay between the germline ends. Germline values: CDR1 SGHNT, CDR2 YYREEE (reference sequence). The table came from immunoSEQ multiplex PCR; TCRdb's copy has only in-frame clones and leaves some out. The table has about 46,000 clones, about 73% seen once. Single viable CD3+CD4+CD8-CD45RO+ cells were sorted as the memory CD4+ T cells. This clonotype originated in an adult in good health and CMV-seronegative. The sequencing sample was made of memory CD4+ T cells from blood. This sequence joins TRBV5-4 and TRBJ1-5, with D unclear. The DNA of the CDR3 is TGTGCCAGCAGCTCGGACTGGAATCAGCCCCAGCATTTT. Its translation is CASSSDWNQPQHF.